These 25 T cell receptor beta chains came from one sample sequenced in a study of T cells in Graves' hyperthyroidism and ophthalmopathy. TCR beta CDR3 regions were amplified from RNA transcripts. The TCR CDR3 was amplified in a first-round RT-PCR using the HTBI primer set. TCRdb reprocessed the multiplex PCR reads via MiXCR and lists one record per CDR3 protein. Among about 690,000 distinct CDR3 sequences, around 15% were seen once, and the ten largest hold 15% to 19%. Sample: blood. Receptor source: a man aged 50 to 59 with Graves' hyperthyroidism.

This clonotype was seen more than once but under ten times. The chain couples TRBV7-3 to TRBJ2-3; 11 bases map to TRBD2. This CDR3 has 16 amino acids. The J segment lost 4 bases and the V segment lost 3 bases, leaving 6 bases of the junction unmatched. In germline, CDR1 is SGHTA, CDR2 FQGTGA. This chain's CDR3 is CASSLGIAGGADTQYF. The CDR3 coding sequence is TGTGCCAGCAGCTTGGGGATAGCGGGAGGGGCAGATACGCAGTATTTT. The whole variable domain, filled in from reference TRBV7-3 and TRBJ2-3, reads GAGVSQTPSNKVTEKGKYVELRCDPISGHTALYWYRQSLGQGPEFLIYFQGTGAADDSGLPNDRFFAVRPEGSVSTLKIQRTERGDSAVYLCASSLGIAGGADTQYFGPGTRLTVL.

In its sample, this clonotype was seen many times. This chain joins TRBV14 and TRBJ2-2; possibly TRBD1 for D (6 bases). Germline V gives CDR1 SGHDN, CDR2 FVKESK. CDR3 size: 17 residues. V lost 1 base and J lost 7, with 19 bases in between. CDR3 protein: CASSQARAAGENGELFF. Written as DNA, the CDR3 is TGTGCCAGCAGCCAAGCCCGGGCGGCAGGGGAAAACGGGGAGCTGTTTTTT.

The chain joins TRBV19 to TRBJ1-6; D uncertain. Per the germline V gene, CDR1 is LNHDA and CDR2 is SQIVND (reference sequence). V was cut by 5 bases and J by 0 bases, with 14 bases left in between. The CDR3 is 17 residues long. CDR3 coding DNA: TGTGCCAGTAGTCTCTCGGACCGAGGCTCCTATAATTCACCCCTCCACTTT. Protein product: CASSLSDRGSYNSPLHF.

This clonotype was seen many times. The chain has TRBV7-2 and TRBJ1-1, with 7 positions matching TRBD1. In germline, CDR1 is SGHTA, CDR2 FQGNSA. Trimming cost V 0 bases and J 7 bases; bases outside gene matches: 5. This CDR3 contains 14 residues. In nucleotides, the CDR3 is TGTGCCAGCAGCTTAGCGACAGGGTTTGTTGAAGCTTTCTTT. Translation: CASSLATGFVEAFF.

This clonotype was seen a few times. This chain joins TRBV12-3 or TRBV12-4 and TRBJ2-6; TRBD1 agrees at 7 bases. This CDR3 region has 16 residues. Unmatched junction bases numbered 6, after V lost 5 bases and J lost 2 bases. The CDR3 DNA follows: TGTGCCAGCAGTAACCCCGACAGGGCTGGGGCCAACGTCCTGACTTTC. Amino acids: CASSNPDRAGANVLTF.

This clonotype has more than one count but fewer than ten. V is TRBV6-1 and J is TRBJ1-2; D is undetermined. V lost 2 bases and J lost 1, with 5 bases in between. Germline V gene data show CDR1 as MNHNS and CDR2 as SASEGT. The CDR3 is 13 residues long. The CDR3 DNA reads as TGTGCCAGCAGTGAATTACTTAACTATGGCTACACCTTC. Its translation is CASSELLNYGYTF.

There are many counts of this clonotype. The chain links TRBV20-1 to TRBJ1-6, with a weak D call TRBD1 (5 bases). The ends were cut back, 3 bases at V and 2 bases at J, with 11 bases in the middle. CDR1 is DFQATT, CDR2 SNEGSKA, per germline (reference sequence). The CDR3 has 15 residues. Here the CDR3 reads CSASWGIAYNSPLHF. For the CDR3, the DNA is TGCAGTGCTAGTTGGGGGATCGCCTATAATTCACCCCTCCACTTT.

This clonotype showed up many times. V is TRBV6-2 or TRBV6-3 and J is TRBJ2-3; D gene ambiguous. The V gene's germline CDR1 is MNHEY and CDR2 SVGEGT. V shed 2 bases and J shed 7 bases, with 7 bases lying between them. This CDR3 is built from 12 residues. The CDR3 region is CASSYEVYTQYF. The DNA for the CDR3 is TGTGCCAGCAGTTACGAGGTATATACGCAGTATTTT.

This clonotype was recorded many times. The chain recombines TRBV29-1 with TRBJ2-1, with D possibly matching TRBD1 (5 bases). V lost 8 bases and J 2 bases, leaving 19 bases between the germline ends. This CDR3 is built from 15 residues. Germline CDR1 SQVTM, CDR2 ANQGSEA. As DNA, the CDR3 is TGCAGCCCCGAAGGGTGGGGCCTCACCTACAATGAGCAGTTCTTC. Translated: CSPEGWGLTYNEQFF.

V usage is TRBV5-8 and J usage is TRBJ1-1; D unresolved. V dropped 0 bases and J dropped 2 bases, with 17 bases sitting between them. The germline gives CDR1 SGHTS, CDR2 YDEGEE. This CDR3 is built from 17 residues. The CDR3 DNA reads TGTGCCAGCAGCTTGGGTTTAAGACGGCAGCACAACACTGAAGCTTTCTTT. Translation: CASSLGLRRQHNTEAFF.

This rearrangement joins TRBV6-4 to TRBJ2-1, with 7 bases fitting TRBD1. This CDR3 contains 16 residues. Germline V gene data show CDR1 as MRHNA and CDR2 as SNTAGT. With 2 bases clipped from V and 0 bases from J, the junction kept 4 bases outside the gene matches. The CDR3 here is CASSDEGGNSYNEQFF. CDR3 nucleotide sequence: TGTGCCAGCAGTGACGAAGGGGGCAACTCCTACAATGAGCAGTTCTTC.

The gene calls are TRBV7-6 and TRBJ2-3, with TRBD2 matching over 7 bases. This CDR3 has 17 residues. CDR1 and CDR2 from the germline V gene are SGHVS and FNYEAQ. The ends lost 5 bases at V and 5 bases at J; junction bases unmatched: 16. CDR3: CASSPTLRGRARDTQYF. In DNA form, the CDR3 reads TGTGCCAGCAGCCCCACCTTACGGGGGAGGGCCAGAGATACGCAGTATTTT.

This clonotype was found many times. The CDR3 spells CASSQDRGKQFF. CDR3 DNA: TGTGCCAGCAGCCAAGATCGTGGGAAGCAGTTCTTC. The gene calls are TRBV3-1 and TRBJ2-1; D ambiguous. The CDR3 is 12 residues long. CDR1 LGHDT and CDR2 YNNKEL come from the germline V gene (reference sequence). V lost 0 bases, J lost 11 bases, and 8 bases lay in between.

This chain joins TRBV18 and TRBJ1-5; no reliable D call. CDR3 size: 14 residues. Germline CDR1 reads KGHSH; CDR2 reads LQKENI. The V gene lost 6 bases and the J gene lost 4 bases, with 13 bases spanning the gap. DNA of the CDR3: TGTGCCAGCTCCCTAGACTTTAAGAATCAGCCCCAGCATTTT. The encoded protein is CASSLDFKNQPQHF.

This clonotype was seen ten or more times. The gene calls are TRBV2 and TRBJ1-5; D gene uncertain. The V end was cut by 3 bases, the J end by 2 bases, with 5 bases between. CDR3 length: 13 residues. Germline CDR1 reads SNHLY; CDR2 reads FYNNEI. CDR3 sequence (DNA): TGTGCCAGCAGTGAGAGCGGCAATCAGCCCCAGCATTTT. Residues: CASSESGNQPQHF.

This clonotype was counted many times. The V and J genes are TRBV12-3 or TRBV12-4 and TRBJ1-5; 9 bases map to TRBD1. Losses at the gene ends were 5 bases for V and 6 bases for J; bases not matched to a gene: 11. This CDR3 is 16 amino acids long. Here the CDR3 reads CASSPGQGEWRQPQHF. CDR3 nucleotides: TGTGCCAGCAGTCCGGGACAGGGAGAGTGGCGTCAGCCCCAGCATTTT.

This clonotype was picked up many times. The chain employs TRBV28 and TRBJ2-5; 12 bases are shared with TRBD2. Trimming at V came to 6 bases and at J to 1 base, leaving 6 bases not matched to a gene. The CDR3 consists of 16 residues. Per germline, CDR1 MDHEN and CDR2 SYDVKM. For the CDR3, the DNA is TGTGCCAGCAGGATCGGACTAGCGGGGTCCCAAGAGACCCAGTACTTC. Amino acid sequence: CASRIGLAGSQETQYF.

This clonotype showed up many times. The rearrangement joins TRBV29-1 to TRBJ1-4; D gene unclear. The germline CDR1 and CDR2 sequences are SQVTM and ANQGSEA. Trimming stripped 4 bases from V and 7 bases from J, with 19 bases between. The CDR3 runs 15 residues. The CDR3 DNA reads TGCAGCGTTGCCGCCCTATGTCAGGACGGTGAAAAACTGTTTTTT. Its translation is CSVAALCQDGEKLFF.

The table lists this clonotype with a few counts. J is TRBJ2-3 and V is TRBV4-3; D remains ambiguous. The CDR3 is 17 residues long. Deletions cut 0 bases from V and 0 bases from J, with 13 bases between. Per the germline V gene, CDR1 is LGHNA and CDR2 is YSLEER. The CDR3 nucleotides are TGCGCCAGCAGCCAAGATTATCTCGGCAAAAGCACAGATACGCAGTATTTT. Amino acid sequence: CASSQDYLGKSTDTQYF.

This clonotype occurred a few times. The rearrangement uses TRBV15 and TRBJ1-1; D call uncertain. Trimming removed 3 bases at V and 4 bases at J, with 9 bases between. The V gene's germline CDR1 is LNHNV and CDR2 YYDKDF (reference sequence). CDR3 size: 13 residues. CDR3 region: CATSRPASTEAFF. In nucleotides, the CDR3 is TGTGCCACCAGCAGGCCGGCCTCCACTGAAGCTTTCTTT.

This clonotype was seen ten or more times. The chain joins TRBV7-9 to TRBJ2-1, with a weak D call TRBD2 (6 bases). Germline V gene data show CDR1 as SEHNR and CDR2 as FQNEAQ (reference sequence). The CDR3 is made up of 13 amino acids. Trimming stripped 5 bases from V and 7 bases from J, with 12 bases between. The CDR3 spells CASSTSSVNEQFF. Here the CDR3 DNA reads TGTGCCAGCAGCACCTCTAGCGTAAATGAGCAGTTCTTC.

This rearrangement joins TRBV4-3 to TRBJ1-1; the D is unclear. The CDR3 has 15 amino acids. The germline gives CDR1 LGHNA, CDR2 YSLEER. Trimming shortened V by 4 bases and J by 3 bases, and 15 bases separated the two germline ends. The CDR3 sequence: CASSRLHGGDTEAFF. The CDR3 bases are TGCGCCAGCAGCCGTCTACATGGTGGGGACACTGAAGCTTTCTTT.

This clonotype was counted at least ten times. The chain couples TRBV7-9 to TRBJ2-1; TRBD1 agrees at 10 bases. With 8 bases clipped from V and 3 bases from J, the junction kept 7 bases outside the gene matches. Looked up from germline, CDR1 is SEHNR and CDR2 is FQNEAQ (reference sequence). The CDR3 contains 15 residues. CDR3 protein: CASPYGTGVYNEQFF. CDR3 nucleotide sequence: TGTGCCAGCCCCTATGGGACAGGGGTCTACAATGAGCAGTTCTTC.

J is TRBJ1-6 and V is TRBV28, with 8 bases that match TRBD1. The CDR3 length is 16 residues. With V trimmed by 6 bases and J by 10 bases, 14 bases remained unmatched. Germline CDR1 is MDHEN and CDR2 is SYDVKM. DNA for the CDR3: TGTGCCAGCAGCTTGGACAGGGACAGGTCCCGCTCACCCCTCCACTTT. Its translation is CASSLDRDRSRSPLHF.

With respect to this clonotype: The CDR3 ends on some other residue instead of the conserved phenylalanine or tryptophan, so this is likely a read error. The chain carries TRBV6-1 and TRBJ2-2, with a tentative D call TRBD1 (6 bases). CDR3 length equals 14 residues. The V gene lost 6 bases and the J gene lost 2 bases, with 10 bases spanning the gap. Germline CDR1 MNHNS, CDR2 SASEGT. Written as DNA, the CDR3 is TGTGCCAGCAGCTGGGACACTAACACCGGGGAGCTGTTTCTT. Translation: CASSWDTNTGELFL.